The clone carrying this T cell receptor beta chain was detected many times. Antigen unknown. The method for making cDNA was 5'RACE, and it used 10-nucleotide random UMIs. TCRdb reprocessed the 5' RACE reads via MiXCR and lists one record per CDR3 protein. The sample holds about 55,000 distinct CDR3 sequences, around 24% seen once. The data were taken from a study of neurological immune-mediated disorders. Trimming at V came to 4 bases and at J to 4 bases, leaving 6 bases not matched to a gene. The CDR3 runs 14 residues. Germline V gene lookup returns CDR1 DFQATT and CDR2 SNEGSKA (reference sequence). The time point here: technical triplicate 2. Whole-study results and caveats: Sharing of CDR3 amino acid sequences among expanded clones across subjects was absent, suggesting private repertoires in all groups. It was HTLV-1-associated myelopathy that showed the most TCR clonal expansion, while multiple sclerosis showed the least, falling below healthy controls.

J is TRBJ1-3 and V is TRBV20-1, with 8 bases that match TRBD1. The receptor was derived from a man in his fifties or sixties with HTLV-1-associated myelopathy (HAM/TSP). The sequenced sample was PBMCs. The CDR3 is CSAIQGARGNTIYF. The CDR3 DNA sequence: TGCAGTGCTATCCAGGGGGCGCGAGGAAACACCATATATTTT.